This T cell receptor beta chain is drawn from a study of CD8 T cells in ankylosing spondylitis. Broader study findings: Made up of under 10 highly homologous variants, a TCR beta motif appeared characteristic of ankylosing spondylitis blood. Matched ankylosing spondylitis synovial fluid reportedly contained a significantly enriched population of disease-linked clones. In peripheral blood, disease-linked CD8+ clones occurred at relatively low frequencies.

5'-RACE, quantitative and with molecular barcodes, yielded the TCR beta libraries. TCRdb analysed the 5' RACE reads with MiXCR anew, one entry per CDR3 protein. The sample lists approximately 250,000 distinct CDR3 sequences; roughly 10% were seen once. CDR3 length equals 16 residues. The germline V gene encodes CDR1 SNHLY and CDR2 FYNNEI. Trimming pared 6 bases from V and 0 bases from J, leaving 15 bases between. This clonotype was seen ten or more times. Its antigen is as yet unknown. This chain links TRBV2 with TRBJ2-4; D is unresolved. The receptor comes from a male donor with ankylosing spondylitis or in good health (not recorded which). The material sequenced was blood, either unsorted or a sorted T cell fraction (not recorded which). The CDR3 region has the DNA TGTGCCAGCAGCTCCCTTGGGCCTTTAGCCAAAAACATTCAGTACTTC. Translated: CASSSLGPLAKNIQYF.